This TCR beta chain stems from a study of radiotherapy plus CTLA-4 blockade in lung cancer. At the level of the study: Objective responses occurred in about a sixth of patients; around 28% had disease control. Study-wide results and limits: There was expansion of tumor-derived TCR clones in blood after radiotherapy plus ipilimumab. Response, reportedly, was best predicted by interferon-beta along with early blood T cell clone dynamics.

V shed 5 bases, J shed 1 base, and the junction held 4 bases outside the gene matches. CDR3 length equals 15 residues. In germline, CDR1 is LNHDA, CDR2 SQIVND (reference sequence). The sample holds one count of this clone. Its specificity is unknown. Method: immunoSEQ multiplex PCR; TCRdb's copy keeps in-frame clones and lacks some. Found here are about 95,000 clones, around four fifths of them singletons; the top ten hold nearly 3.5%. Each patient with chemo-refractory metastatic non-small-cell lung cancer was treated with focal radiation plus CTLA-4 blockade using ipilimumab. This receptor was obtained from a human donor with non-small cell lung cancer who had a partial response to radiotherapy plus ipilimumab. The sequencing here drew on peripheral blood, taken from a patient treated with radiotherapy plus ipilimumab. The chain uses TRBV19 and TRBJ2-2, with TRBD1 identical over 7 bases. This CDR3 reads CASSVQGVNTGELFF. CDR3 nucleotide sequence: TGTGCCAGTAGTGTCCAGGGGGTGAACACCGGGGAGCTGTTTTTT.